The entry that follows covers one TCR beta chain sequence. This clonotype was seen at least ten times. Its antigen remains undetermined. One base away there is no much larger clone; base qualities are not given. This sample stems from a study of CD8+CD57+ T cells in acquired aplastic anemia (dated by TCRdb to 2017 to 2018). Context from the whole study: On average, sorted CD4+ and CD8+ cells yielded around 3.4 ug of extracted DNA, with a range of about 0.19 to 30 ug. CD8+CD57+ expansion was defined as frequency above the mean frequency observed in healthy subjects.

Broad study findings and their caveats: No significant difference in CD8+ Simpson's diversity was found between patients and healthy controls (P=0.060). Around 30 CD8+ CDR3 sequences were found in both patients and controls but appeared to be highly expressed in patients and within the immunodominant clones of the patients.

V loses 0 bases of germline sequence and J loses 4 bases, and the interval between the two ends is 8 bases. The CDR3 sequence holds 14 residues, the cysteine and phenylalanine included. The sequence is cut down to CDR3 DNA, 42 bases in frame from base 1. Patients chosen for sequencing had shown expansion of CD8+CD57+ cells by flow cytometry. All patients had severe acquired aplastic anemia diagnosed by International Study of Aplastic Anemia and Agranulocytosis and Camitta criteria. No therapy had been received by the patients at the time of blood sampling. TCR repertoires of sorted CD4+ and CD8+ blood T cells from severe aplastic anemia patients and healthy subjects were deep-sequenced in the study. Patients were enrolled under clinicaltrials.gov protocols 00001620, 01623167, 00001397, 00071045, 00081523 and 00961064 in the USA. Ficoll-Paque density gradient centrifugation was used to isolate peripheral blood mononuclear cells. CD4+ and CD8+ T cells were sorted by FACS or magnetic beads before DNA extraction.

Genomic DNA was used as template for profiling of TCR beta VDJ combinations and CDR3 sequences. TCR repertoire sequencing was run on an Illumina HiSeq 2000. From the authors' description of their analysis: TRBV/TRBJ rearrangement plots, CDR3 size and DJ length profiles, and Simpson's diversity index were used to assess repertoires. The most abundant DNA sequence in the deep sequencing data was defined as the immunodominant clone. CDR3 amino acid sequences were screened for sharing across subjects and compared with published repertoires and the VDJdb database. TCRdb redid the processing of the public reads, applying fastp at Q25 and MiXCR, and retained in-frame beta chains. CDR3 protein sequences are deduplicated, and each keeps its most common genes and DNA. For this entry, the V and J calls and clone size follow TCRdb and not the study's own pipeline. The sample table records approximately 190,000 distinct CDR3 sequences; nearly 50% of these occur just once. The ten largest make up about 9.5% of the sample.

The V gene is TRBV12-3 or TRBV12-4 and the J gene is TRBJ2-3; there is no confident call for the D gene. What was sequenced was sorted CD4+, CD8+, or CD8+CD57+ T cells (not recorded which) from PBMCs. The source is a human donor with aplastic anemia. Read as DNA, the sequence is TGTGCCAGCAGTTTAGCGTTCTTCCCAGATACGCAGTATTTT. Translated, it reads CASSLAFFPDTQYF.